The T cell receptor (beta chain) described here comes from a study of T cell responses to AZD1222 COVID-19 vaccine. Study as a whole: Second-dose timings of about 4 or about 12 weeks were pooled. Study-level points and caveats: The breadth and depth of Spike-specific TCRs increased once two AZD1222 doses had been given. Seropositivity was recorded at baseline in only 6 or 7 AZD1222 recipients.

The repertoire was sequenced with immunoSEQ multiplex PCR; TCRdb's copy has only in-frame clones and lacks some. Among 95,000 to 150,000 clones listed, roughly 90% were seen once. Per germline, CDR1 KGHSH and CDR2 LQKENI. J was trimmed by 4 bases and V by 2 bases; bases with no gene match: 4. The CDR3 sequence is 14 residues long. This clone was detected only a few times. Its antigen is currently unknown. This rearrangement joins TRBV18 to TRBJ2-7; 8 positions match TRBD1. The receptor comes from an adult in good health. The sequencing used peripheral blood, collected on day 0 of AZD1222 vaccination. CDR3 protein: CASSPGTGGYEQYF. The CDR3 nucleotides are TGTGCCAGCTCACCAGGGACAGGAGGATACGAGCAGTACTTC.